Below, one TCR beta chain is given with its context. No antigen is known for it. This entry belongs to a study of T cells after yellow fever vaccination. On the study more broadly: Preparation of fractions with low cell numbers was performed using SMART-Seq v4 Ultra Low Input. Study-wide findings and caveats: After the booster, approximately 95% of CD4 and just over 85% of CD8 primary-response clones were re-detected. Only a small proportion of the clonotypes turned up in both the CD4 and the CD8 compartments, likely arising from convergent recombination.

The study made its TCR cDNA through 5'RACE template switching. That step introduced a universal primer site along with UMIs. A single record per CDR3 protein comes from TCRdb applying MiXCR to the 5' RACE reads. This sample has 300,000 to 350,000 distinct CDR3 sequences, with around a tenth found just once. Trimming pared 7 bases from V and 8 bases from J, leaving 17 bases between. The CDR3 is 14 residues long. Germline V gene lookup returns CDR1 MNHNY and CDR2 SVGAGI (reference sequence). This sequence originates from a young man who received the YFV17D yellow fever vaccine. The material sequenced was CD4+ T cells sorted from PBMCs, taken 45 days after the yellow fever booster vaccination. The chain links TRBV6-6 to TRBJ1-4; tentatively, D is TRBD1 (5 bases). CDR3 bases: TGTGCCAGCACCCCTCGGCAGGGAATCGAAAAACTGTTTTTT. Amino acids: CASTPRQGIEKLFF.